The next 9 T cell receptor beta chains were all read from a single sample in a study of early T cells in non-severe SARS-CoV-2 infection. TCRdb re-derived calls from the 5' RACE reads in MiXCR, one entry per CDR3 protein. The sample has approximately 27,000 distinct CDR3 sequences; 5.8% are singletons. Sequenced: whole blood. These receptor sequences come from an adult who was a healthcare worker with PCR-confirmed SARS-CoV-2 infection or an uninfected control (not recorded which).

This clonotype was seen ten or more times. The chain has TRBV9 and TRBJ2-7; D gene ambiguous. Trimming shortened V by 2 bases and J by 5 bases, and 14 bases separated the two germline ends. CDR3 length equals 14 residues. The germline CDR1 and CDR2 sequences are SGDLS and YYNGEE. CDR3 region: CASSVGRSLNEQYF. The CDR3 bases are TGTGCCAGCAGCGTGGGCAGAAGTTTGAACGAGCAGTACTTC. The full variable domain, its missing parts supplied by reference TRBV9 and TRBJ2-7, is DSGVTQTPKHLITATGQRVTLRCSPRSGDLSVYWYQQSLDQGLQFLIQYYNGEERAKGNILERFSAQQFPDLHSELNLSSLELGDSALYFCASSVGRSLNEQYFGPGTRLTVT.

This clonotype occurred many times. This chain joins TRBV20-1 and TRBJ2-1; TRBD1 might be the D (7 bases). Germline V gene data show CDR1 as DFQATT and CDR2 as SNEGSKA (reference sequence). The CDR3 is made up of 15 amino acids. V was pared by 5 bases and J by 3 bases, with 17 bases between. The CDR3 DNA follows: TGCAGTGCTCCGGAGGGACAGTCTCGCTACAATGAGCAGTTCTTC. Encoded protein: CSAPEGQSRYNEQFF.

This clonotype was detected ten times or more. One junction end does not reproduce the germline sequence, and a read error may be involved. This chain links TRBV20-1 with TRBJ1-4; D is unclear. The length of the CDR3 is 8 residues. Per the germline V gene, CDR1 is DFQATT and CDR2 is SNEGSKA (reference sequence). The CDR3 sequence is CSARGLIF. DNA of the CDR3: TGCAGTGCTAGGGGCCTCATTTTT.

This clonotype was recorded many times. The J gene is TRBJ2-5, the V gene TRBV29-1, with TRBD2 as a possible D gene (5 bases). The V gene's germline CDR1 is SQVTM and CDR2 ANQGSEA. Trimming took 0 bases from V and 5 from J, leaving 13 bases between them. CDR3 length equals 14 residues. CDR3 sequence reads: CSVEEGALGETQYF. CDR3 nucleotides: TGCAGCGTTGAAGAGGGAGCCCTGGGGGAGACCCAGTACTTC.

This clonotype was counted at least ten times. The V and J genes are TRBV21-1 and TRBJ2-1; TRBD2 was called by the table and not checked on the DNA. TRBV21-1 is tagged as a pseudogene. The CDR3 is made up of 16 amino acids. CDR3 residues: CASSPGTSGRGNEQFF. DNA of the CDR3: TGTGCCAGCAGCCCTGGGACTAGCGGGAGGGGCAATGAGCAGTTCTTC.

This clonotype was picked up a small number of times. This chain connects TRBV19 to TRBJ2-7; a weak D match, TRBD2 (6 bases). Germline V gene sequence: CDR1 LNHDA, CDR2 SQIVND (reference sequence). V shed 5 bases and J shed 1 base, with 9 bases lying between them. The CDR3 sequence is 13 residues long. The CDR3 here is CASSPGVSYEQYF. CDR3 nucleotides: TGTGCCAGTAGTCCGGGGGTATCCTACGAGCAGTACTTC.

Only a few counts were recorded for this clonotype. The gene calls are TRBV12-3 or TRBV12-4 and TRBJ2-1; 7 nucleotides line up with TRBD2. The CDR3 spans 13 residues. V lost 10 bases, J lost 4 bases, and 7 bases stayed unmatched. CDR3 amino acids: CATGAGQYNEQFF. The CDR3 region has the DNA TGTGCCACGGGAGCGGGGCAGTACAATGAGCAGTTCTTC.

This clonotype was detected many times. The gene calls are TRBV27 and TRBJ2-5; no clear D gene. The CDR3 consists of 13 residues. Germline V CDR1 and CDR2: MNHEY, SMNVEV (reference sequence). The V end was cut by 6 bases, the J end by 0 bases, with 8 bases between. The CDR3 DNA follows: TGTGCCAGCAGCATAATGTACCAAGAGACCCAGTACTTC. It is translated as CASSIMYQETQYF.

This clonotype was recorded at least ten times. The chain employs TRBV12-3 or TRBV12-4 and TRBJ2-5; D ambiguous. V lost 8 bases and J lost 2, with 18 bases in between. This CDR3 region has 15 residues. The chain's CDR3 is CASDKSVAKQETQYF. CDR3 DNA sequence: TGTGCCAGCGACAAGAGTGTGGCAAAACAAGAGACCCAGTACTTC.